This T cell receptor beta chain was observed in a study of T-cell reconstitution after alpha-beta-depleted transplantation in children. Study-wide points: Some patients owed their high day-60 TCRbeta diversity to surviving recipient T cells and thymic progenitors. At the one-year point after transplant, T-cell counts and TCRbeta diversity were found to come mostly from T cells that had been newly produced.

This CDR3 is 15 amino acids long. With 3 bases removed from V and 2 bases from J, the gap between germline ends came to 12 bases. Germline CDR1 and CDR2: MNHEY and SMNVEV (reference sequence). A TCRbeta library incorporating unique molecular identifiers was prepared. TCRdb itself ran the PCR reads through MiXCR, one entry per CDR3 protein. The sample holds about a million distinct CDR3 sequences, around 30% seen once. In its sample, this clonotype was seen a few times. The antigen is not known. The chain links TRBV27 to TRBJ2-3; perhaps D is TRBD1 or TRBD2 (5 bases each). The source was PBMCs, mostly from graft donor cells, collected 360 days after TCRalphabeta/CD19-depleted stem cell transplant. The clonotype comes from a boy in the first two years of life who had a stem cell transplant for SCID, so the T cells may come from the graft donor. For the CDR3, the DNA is TGTGCCAGCAGTTTCTCCGGGGCGAACACAGATACGCAGTATTTT. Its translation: CASSFSGANTDTQYF.